The entry below gives a single T cell receptor beta chain sequence along with its context. The data stem from a study of T cells in Graves' hyperthyroidism and ophthalmopathy. In the study overall: The authors collected peripheral blood at initial diagnosis, before any treatment.

From RNA transcripts, TCR beta CDR3 regions were amplified. RT-PCR in the first round (using the HTBI primer set) targeted the TCR CDR3. TCRdb re-called the multiplex PCR reads through MiXCR, storing one row per CDR3 protein. The sample records 50,000 to 55,000 distinct CDR3 sequences, roughly half being singletons. CDR1 KGHDR and CDR2 SFDVKD come from the germline V gene. The J segment lost 8 bases and the V segment lost 3 bases, leaving 8 bases of the junction unmatched. The CDR3 sequence is 15 residues long. The chain has TRBV24-1 and TRBJ2-1, with 8 bases aligning to TRBD2. Sequences were obtained from blood. The source is a woman aged 50 to 60 with Graves' ophthalmopathy. CDR3 sequence reads: CATSDTQRESDEQFF. The CDR3 DNA sequence: TGTGCCACCAGTGATACTCAGCGGGAGTCCGATGAGCAGTTCTTC.